These T cell receptor beta chains were read from a single sample in a study of HIV-infected children after antiretroviral therapy interruption. MiXCR was run by TCRdb on the 3' RACE reads, yielding one entry per CDR3 protein. The sample records about 15,000 distinct CDR3 sequences, less than 3.5% being singletons. Sequences were derived from CD45RO+ CD8+ T cells from PBMCs, pooled from several time points, sampled from a donor given antiretroviral therapy, either interrupted or continuous. All receptors come from a pool of human donors with HIV. The CDR3 runs from the conserved cysteine through the conserved F or W. A D gene is named only where the DNA matches it firmly. Not all rows give a size; the values are once, few, many and, for expanded clones, a class.

clone_size: many
j_call: TRBJ2-3
d_call: NA
v_call: TRBV7-9
cdr3_aa: CASSSAVGETDTQYF
cdr3_nt: TGTGCCAGCAGCTCCGCGGTGGGGGAAACAGATACGCAGTATTTT

clone_size: many
j_call: TRBJ1-2
d_call: NA
v_call: TRBV7-9
cdr3_aa: CASSLEDGEGWGGYTF
cdr3_nt: TGTGCCAGCAGCTTAGAGGATGGCGAGGGGTGGGGAGGCTACACCTTC

clone_size: many
j_call: TRBJ1-1
d_call: TRBD1
v_call: TRBV13
cdr3_aa: CASSRGQVNTEAFF
cdr3_nt: TGTGCCAGCAGCCGGGGACAGGTCAACACTGAAGCTTTCTTT

clone_size: many
j_call: TRBJ2-3
d_call: TRBD1
v_call: TRBV6-4
cdr3_aa: CASSDTGGGTDTQYF
cdr3_nt: TGTGCCAGCAGTGACACAGGGGGCGGCACAGATACGCAGTATTTT

clone_size: NA
j_call: TRBJ2-3
d_call: NA
v_call: TRBV5-1
cdr3_aa: CASSWAPSRGQSIDTQYF
cdr3_nt: TGCGCCAGCAGCTGGGCCCCCTCGCGGGGTCAAAGTATAGATACGCAGTATTTT

clone_size: many
j_call: TRBJ1-6
d_call: NA
v_call: TRBV5-6
cdr3_aa: CASSLLLVENSPLHF
cdr3_nt: TGTGCCAGCAGCTTGCTCCTGGTGGAAAATTCACCCCTCCACTTT

clone_size: NA
j_call: TRBJ1-6
d_call: NA
v_call: TRBV6-6
cdr3_aa: CASSSGTAANSPLHF
cdr3_nt: TGTGCCAGCAGTTCCGGGACGGCGGCTAATTCACCCCTCCACTTT

clone_size: medium-sized
j_call: TRBJ2-1
d_call: TRBD2
v_call: TRBV28
cdr3_aa: CASGTSENEQFF
cdr3_nt: TGTGCGTCCGGGACTAGTGAGAATGAGCAGTTCTTC

clone_size: many
j_call: TRBJ2-2
d_call: NA
v_call: TRBV24-1
cdr3_aa: CATSDFRDTGELFF
cdr3_nt: TGTGCCACCAGTGATTTCAGGGACACCGGGGAGCTGTTTTTT

clone_size: many
j_call: TRBJ1-5
d_call: NA
v_call: TRBV4-1
cdr3_aa: CASSQDGRRGVDQPQHF
cdr3_nt: TGCGCCAGCAGCCAGGACGGGCGGCGGGGAGTGGATCAGCCCCAGCATTTT

clone_size: many
j_call: TRBJ2-1
d_call: TRBD2
v_call: TRBV29-1
cdr3_aa: CSTGRTSAYNEQFF
cdr3_nt: TGCAGCACGGGGCGCACTAGCGCGTACAATGAGCAGTTCTTC

clone_size: many
j_call: TRBJ2-7
d_call: TRBD1
v_call: TRBV27
cdr3_aa: CASADNPGQGNEQYF
cdr3_nt: TGTGCCAGCGCTGATAATCCGGGACAGGGAAACGAGCAGTACTTC

clone_size: many
j_call: TRBJ2-5
d_call: TRBD2
v_call: TRBV20-1
cdr3_aa: CSARLAGGRETQYF
cdr3_nt: TGCAGTGCTCGGCTAGCGGGGGGGCGAGAGACCCAGTACTTC

clone_size: many
j_call: TRBJ1-1
d_call: NA
v_call: TRBV13
cdr3_aa: CASSQRGRRFNTEAFF
cdr3_nt: TGTGCCAGCAGCCAACGAGGGCGGAGATTCAACACTGAAGCTTTCTTT

clone_size: medium-sized
j_call: TRBJ2-7
d_call: TRBD2
v_call: TRBV20-1
cdr3_aa: CSARGVSGDSYEQYF
cdr3_nt: TGCAGTGCTAGAGGTGTTAGCGGGGACTCCTACGAGCAGTACTTC

clone_size: many
j_call: TRBJ2-4
d_call: NA
v_call: TRBV7-9
cdr3_aa: CASSFPEGIAKNIQYF
cdr3_nt: TGTGCCAGCAGCTTCCCCGAGGGTATAGCCAAAAACATTCAGTACTTC

clone_size: many
j_call: TRBJ2-3
d_call: NA
v_call: TRBV6-4
cdr3_aa: CASSPGQKSTDTQYF
cdr3_nt: TGTGCCAGCAGCCCCGGACAGAAAAGCACAGATACGCAGTATTTT

clone_size: many
j_call: TRBJ1-6
d_call: NA
v_call: TRBV20-1
cdr3_aa: CSAWTSGGMSSYNSPLHF
cdr3_nt: TGCAGTGCGTGGACCTCTGGTGGGATGAGCTCCTATAATTCACCCCTCCACTTT

clone_size: many
j_call: TRBJ2-7
d_call: NA
v_call: TRBV27
cdr3_aa: CASSLFPYHYEQYF
cdr3_nt: TGTGCCAGCAGTTTATTCCCTTACCACTACGAGCAGTACTTC

clone_size: many
j_call: TRBJ2-3
d_call: NA
v_call: TRBV7-9
cdr3_aa: CASILDGASTDTQYF
cdr3_nt: TGTGCCAGCATCCTAGACGGAGCTAGCACAGATACGCAGTATTTT

clone_size: many
j_call: TRBJ2-2
d_call: NA
v_call: TRBV6-1
cdr3_aa: CASSEGADTTGELFF
cdr3_nt: TGTGCCAGCAGTGAAGGGGCAGACACAACCGGGGAGCTGTTTTTT

clone_size: many
j_call: TRBJ2-3
d_call: NA
v_call: TRBV27
cdr3_aa: CASSPTCIGLTDTQYF
cdr3_nt: TGTGCCAGCAGTCCCACGTGTATCGGCCTCACAGATACGCAGTATTTT

clone_size: many
j_call: TRBJ2-1
d_call: NA
v_call: TRBV11-2
cdr3_aa: CASSLDLTTIEQFF
cdr3_nt: TGTGCCAGCAGCTTAGATCTGACCACGATAGAGCAGTTCTTC

clone_size: many
j_call: TRBJ1-2
d_call: NA
v_call: TRBV27
cdr3_aa: CASSFGRRPYGYTF
cdr3_nt: TGTGCCAGCAGTTTCGGACGGCGACCCTATGGCTACACCTTC

clone_size: few
j_call: TRBJ2-1
d_call: TRBD2
v_call: TRBV6-4
cdr3_aa: CASSDSTGTSDEQFF
cdr3_nt: TGTGCCAGCAGTGACTCAACCGGGACTAGCGATGAGCAGTTCTTC

clone_size: NA
j_call: TRBJ1-4
d_call: NA
v_call: TRBV10-2
cdr3_aa: CASRKGTSNEKLFF
cdr3_nt: TGCGCCAGCAGGAAGGGCACCTCTAATGAAAAACTGTTTTTT

clone_size: many
j_call: TRBJ2-2
d_call: NA
v_call: TRBV3-1
cdr3_aa: CASSLPSDTGELFF
cdr3_nt: TGTGCCAGCAGCTTACCTTCCGACACCGGGGAGCTGTTTTTT

clone_size: medium-sized
j_call: TRBJ2-1
d_call: NA
v_call: TRBV7-9
cdr3_aa: CASSFDQHEQFF
cdr3_nt: TGTGCCAGCAGCTTTGACCAACATGAGCAGTTCTTC

clone_size: many
j_call: TRBJ2-1
d_call: NA
v_call: TRBV4-1
cdr3_aa: CASSRDYDNEQFF
cdr3_nt: TGCGCCAGCAGCCGCGACTATGACAATGAGCAGTTCTTC

clone_size: many
j_call: TRBJ1-5
d_call: NA
v_call: TRBV19
cdr3_aa: CATRRAGNQPQHF
cdr3_nt: TGTGCCACACGGCGGGCGGGCAATCAGCCCCAGCATTTT

clone_size: many
j_call: TRBJ2-1
d_call: TRBD2
v_call: TRBV6-1
cdr3_aa: CASSEGGSGAHWQFF
cdr3_nt: TGTGCCAGCAGTGAAGGGGGTAGCGGGGCCCACTGGCAGTTCTTC

clone_size: NA
j_call: TRBJ2-1
d_call: NA
v_call: TRBV28
cdr3_aa: CASSLQGGPNNEQFF
cdr3_nt: TGTGCCAGCAGTTTGCAGGGGGGCCCAAACAATGAGCAGTTCTTC

clone_size: many
j_call: TRBJ1-6
d_call: NA
v_call: TRBV7-8
cdr3_aa: CASSPLPPNSPLHF
cdr3_nt: TGTGCCAGCAGCCCACTTCCTCCAAATTCACCCCTCCACTTT

clone_size: hyperexpanded
j_call: TRBJ1-6
d_call: NA
v_call: TRBV27
cdr3_aa: CASSFSDGGTSPLHF
cdr3_nt: TGTGCCAGCAGTTTCTCAGACGGGGGGACTTCACCCCTCCACTTT

clone_size: many
j_call: TRBJ1-2
d_call: NA
v_call: TRBV29-1
cdr3_aa: CSVPKSATSGYGYTF
cdr3_nt: TGCAGCGTTCCGAAGTCGGCCACCTCGGGCTATGGCTACACCTTC

clone_size: many
j_call: TRBJ1-1
d_call: TRBD1
v_call: TRBV4-1
cdr3_aa: CASSSGQGSFSMNTEAFF
cdr3_nt: TGCGCCAGCAGCTCGGGACAGGGATCGTTCTCCATGAACACTGAAGCTTTCTTT

clone_size: many
j_call: TRBJ1-1
d_call: NA
v_call: TRBV2
cdr3_aa: CASSEGSTGTEAFF
cdr3_nt: TGTGCCAGCAGTGAAGGATCGACAGGTACTGAAGCTTTCTTT

clone_size: NA
j_call: TRBJ2-5
d_call: TRBD2
v_call: TRBV10-3
cdr3_aa: CAISPSGGGETQYF
cdr3_nt: TGTGCCATCAGCCCTAGCGGGGGCGGTGAGACCCAGTACTTC

clone_size: many
j_call: TRBJ1-2
d_call: NA
v_call: TRBV6-5
cdr3_aa: CASSPGEEGYTF
cdr3_nt: TGTGCCAGCAGTCCAGGGGAGGAAGGCTACACCTTC

clone_size: many
j_call: TRBJ2-6
d_call: TRBD1
v_call: TRBV4-3
cdr3_aa: CASSQDGQGSGANVLTF
cdr3_nt: TGCGCCAGCAGCCAAGATGGACAGGGCTCTGGGGCCAACGTCCTGACTTTC

clone_size: many
j_call: TRBJ2-6
d_call: NA
v_call: TRBV14
cdr3_aa: CASSPLWANVLTF
cdr3_nt: TGTGCCAGCAGCCCGTTATGGGCCAACGTCCTGACTTTC

clone_size: many
j_call: TRBJ2-4
d_call: NA
v_call: TRBV28
cdr3_aa: CASTLPGPRNIQYF
cdr3_nt: TGTGCCAGCACCCTCCCGGGCCCGAGGAACATTCAGTACTTC

clone_size: many
j_call: TRBJ1-6
d_call: NA
v_call: TRBV5-1
cdr3_aa: CASSLAGLRENSPLHF
cdr3_nt: TGCGCCAGCAGCTTGGCCGGTCTAAGGGAAAATTCACCCCTCCACTTT

clone_size: many
j_call: TRBJ1-2
d_call: NA
v_call: TRBV14
cdr3_aa: CASSQYNPRDPLHNLGGYTF
cdr3_nt: TGTGCCAGCAGCCAATATAACCCGCGGGACCCTCTGCATAACCTGGGAGGCTACACCTTC

clone_size: many
j_call: TRBJ2-1
d_call: TRBD2
v_call: TRBV20-1
cdr3_aa: CSATLRLAGGNEQFF
cdr3_nt: TGCAGTGCTACACTTAGACTAGCGGGGGGGAATGAGCAGTTCTTC

clone_size: many
j_call: TRBJ1-2
d_call: NA
v_call: TRBV6-2/TRBV6-3
cdr3_aa: CASSYASYYGYTF
cdr3_nt: TGTGCCAGCAGTTACGCCTCATACTATGGCTACACCTTC

clone_size: NA
j_call: TRBJ2-7
d_call: NA
v_call: TRBV20-1
cdr3_aa: CSARVSDSSSYEQYF
cdr3_nt: TGCAGTGCTAGAGTATCGGACTCTAGCTCCTACGAGCAGTACTTC

clone_size: many
j_call: TRBJ1-5
d_call: NA
v_call: TRBV28
cdr3_aa: CASRGGNQPQHF
cdr3_nt: TGTGCCAGCAGGGGAGGCAATCAGCCCCAGCATTTT

clone_size: few
j_call: TRBJ2-2
d_call: NA
v_call: TRBV27
cdr3_aa: CASSLRGAGTGELFF
cdr3_nt: TGTGCCAGCAGTTTAAGGGGGGCGGGCACCGGGGAGCTGTTTTTT

clone_size: few
j_call: TRBJ2-7
d_call: TRBD2
v_call: TRBV29-1
cdr3_aa: CSVEEREQGYEQYF
cdr3_nt: TGCAGCGTTGAAGAGCGGGAGCAGGGCTACGAGCAGTACTTC

clone_size: many
j_call: TRBJ2-7
d_call: NA
v_call: TRBV27
cdr3_aa: CASSTGKREQYF
cdr3_nt: TGTGCCAGCAGTACCGGGAAACGCGAGCAGTACTTC

clone_size: many
j_call: TRBJ1-5
d_call: TRBD1
v_call: TRBV12-3/TRBV12-4
cdr3_aa: CASSKGGSNQPQHF
cdr3_nt: TGTGCCAGCAGTAAAGGGGGCAGCAATCAGCCCCAGCATTTT

clone_size: many
j_call: TRBJ2-1
d_call: NA
v_call: TRBV6-6
cdr3_aa: CASSYRDSLEQFF
cdr3_nt: TGTGCCAGCAGTTACCGGGATAGCCTTGAGCAGTTCTTC

clone_size: many
j_call: TRBJ2-2
d_call: NA
v_call: TRBV28
cdr3_aa: CASSSKQGELFF
cdr3_nt: TGTGCCAGCAGTTCAAAACAAGGGGAGCTGTTTTTT

clone_size: many
j_call: TRBJ2-2
d_call: TRBD2
v_call: TRBV29-1
cdr3_aa: CSGLAGDTGELFF
cdr3_nt: TGCAGCGGTCTAGCGGGAGACACCGGGGAGCTGTTTTTT

clone_size: many
j_call: TRBJ2-3
d_call: NA
v_call: TRBV7-8
cdr3_aa: CASSWRRWYTQYF
cdr3_nt: TGTGCCAGCAGCTGGAGACGGTGGTATACGCAGTATTTT

clone_size: few
j_call: TRBJ2-7
d_call: NA
v_call: TRBV11-2
cdr3_aa: CASRTSAEQYF
cdr3_nt: TGTGCCAGCAGGACCAGTGCCGAGCAGTACTTC

clone_size: many
j_call: TRBJ1-2
d_call: TRBD1
v_call: TRBV20-1
cdr3_aa: CSATDRGPANYGYTF
cdr3_nt: TGCAGTGCCACTGACAGGGGGCCAGCTAACTATGGCTACACCTTC

clone_size: many
j_call: TRBJ1-6
d_call: TRBD1
v_call: TRBV28
cdr3_aa: CASSTGQGVSPLHF
cdr3_nt: TGTGCCAGCAGTACCGGACAGGGGGTTTCACCCCTCCACTTT

clone_size: many
j_call: TRBJ1-1
d_call: TRBD1
v_call: TRBV6-1
cdr3_aa: CASSAPPDREAFF
cdr3_nt: TGTGCCAGCAGTGCCCCCCCGGACAGGGAAGCTTTCTTT